This entry lists 31 T cell receptor beta chains sequenced from one sample in a study of tumor-infiltrating lymphocytes in oesophageal squamous cell carcinoma. TCRdb re-derived calls from the PCR reads in MiXCR, one entry per CDR3 protein. The data show about 15,000 distinct CDR3 sequences, about 54% seen once. Sequencing was done on a sample of esophageal tumor tissue. These receptors were collected from a female donor with esophageal squamous cell carcinoma.

This clonotype occurred once. This chain links TRBV7-3 with TRBJ2-5; D unclear. The CDR3 covers 13 residues. V lost 0 bases and J 4 bases, leaving 6 bases between the germline ends. The germline V gene has CDR1 SGHTA and CDR2 FQGTGA. The CDR3 loop is CASSLTGPETQYF. CDR3 DNA: TGTGCCAGCAGCTTAACCGGCCCAGAGACCCAGTACTTC.

This clonotype showed up just a few times. The rearrangement joins TRBV30 to TRBJ2-2; D ambiguous. CDR1 is GTSNPN and CDR2 is SVGIG in the germline V gene (reference sequence). CDR3 size: 15 residues. Trimming left V 3 bases short and J 0 bases short, with 11 bases between. The CDR3 is CAWSHRQPNTGELFF. The CDR3 region has the DNA TGTGCCTGGAGCCATAGACAACCGAACACCGGGGAGCTGTTTTTT.

The chain couples TRBV7-4 to TRBJ2-3, with TRBD2 identical over 8 bases. The J segment lost 0 bases and the V segment lost 5 bases, leaving 7 bases of the junction unmatched. Germline V gives CDR1 SGHVT, CDR2 SQSDAQ. The CDR3 consists of 16 residues. The CDR3 reads CASSPGLAASTDTQYF. Here the CDR3 DNA reads TGTGCCAGCAGCCCTGGACTAGCAGCTAGCACAGATACGCAGTATTTT.

Worth noting for this clonotype: The final CDR3 position lacks the conserved phenylalanine or tryptophan, pointing to a likely read error. It is unclear where the CDR3 begins or ends on the DNA, so no DNA is shown, and the CDR3 is as TCRdb lists it. V and J are TRBV11-3 and TRBJ2-6; the D call in the table, TRBD1, was not verified against the DNA. In germline, CDR1 is SGHNT, CDR2 YENEEA. The CDR3 spans 18 amino acids, including both terminal residues. CDR3 amino acids: CASSPRQGQGYNEQYFGA.

The J gene is TRBJ2-1, the V gene TRBV7-2, with 9 bases matching TRBD1. The J call is uncertain, as TRBJ2-5 better fits the DNA end. Germline V gene sequence: CDR1 SGHTA, CDR2 FQGNSA. This CDR3 region has 16 residues. The CDR3 DNA is TGTGCCAGCAGCGCCTACAGGGGGCGCGGTCTAGAGACCCAGTACTTC. Amino acid sequence: CASSAYRGRGLETQYF.

The chain carries TRBV7-2 and TRBJ2-1; 8 nucleotides align to TRBD1. The closer fit of TRBJ2-7 to the DNA end suggests the J call may be wrong. Germline CDR1 reads SGHTA; CDR2 reads FQGNSA. CDR3 length: 14 residues. The CDR3 sequence is CASSYGQGFYEQYF. The CDR3 DNA reads TGTGCCAGCAGCTACGGACAGGGTTTCTACGAGCAGTACTTC.

The chain joins TRBV2 to TRBJ2-1; 13 bases are shared with TRBD2. The J call may be wrong; the DNA end is better matched by TRBJ2-7. The CDR3 length is 14 residues. Germline loops: CDR1 SNHLY, CDR2 FYNNEI. For the CDR3, the DNA is TGTGCCAGCGGGAGGACTAGCGGGAGTTACGAGCAGTACTTC. Translating it yields CASGRTSGSYEQYF.

This chain joins TRBV11-2 and TRBJ2-5, with D perhaps matching TRBD2 (5 bases). Near its end, the DNA agrees better with TRBJ2-7, so the J call may be wrong. The CDR3 is made up of 13 amino acids. Germline V CDR1 and CDR2: SGHAT, FQNNGV. The chain's CDR3 is CASSFGPLDEQYF. CDR3 DNA: TGTGCCAGCAGCTTCGGACCACTAGACGAGCAGTACTTC.

On this clonotype: A read error may account for a junction end that differs from germline. The CDR3 protein is CASSYRGGPYEQYF. CDR3 nucleotide sequence: TGTGCCAGCAGCTACCGGGGGGGTCCCTACGAGCAGTACTTT. The V gene is TRBV7-2, the J gene TRBJ1-6; TRBD1 is a possible D gene (5 bases). CDR1 is SGHTA, CDR2 FQGNSA, per germline. CDR3 length: 14 amino acids. The full variable domain, with the rest looked up from reference TRBV7-2 and TRBJ1-6, is GAGVSQSPSNKVTEKGKDVELRCDPISGHTALYWYRQSLGQGLEFLIYFQGNSAPDKSGLPSDRFSAERTGGSVSTLTIQRTQQEDSAVYLCASSYRGGPYEQYFGNGTRLTVT.

Details on this clonotype: The CDR3 carries no conserved terminal phenylalanine or tryptophan, so it likely arises from a read error. The DNA is left out, because the CDR3 cannot be placed on it with certainty; the CDR3 is given as TCRdb lists it. The rearrangement joins TRBV7-3 to TRBJ1-1; no check of the table's D call, TRBD1, against the DNA was made. The CDR3 has 17 residues if both end residues are counted. Germline CDR1 reads SGHTA; CDR2 reads FQGTGA. CDR3 region: CASSHAGTATTSSTSGQ.

This clonotype was seen only a few times. The chain uses TRBV7-3 and TRBJ2-1; a weak D match, TRBD2 (5 bases). The CDR3 extends over 13 amino acids. V was shortened by 3 bases and J by 4 bases, with 7 bases between the two germline ends. CDR1 is SGHTA, CDR2 FQGTGA, per germline. CDR3 sequence (DNA): TGTGCCAGCAGCTTGACTAAGTACAATGAGCAGTTCTTC. Its protein is CASSLTKYNEQFF.

This clonotype was detected ten times or more. The DNA for the CDR3 is TGTGCCAGCAGCTTAGGCAGGACTAGCGGATACAATGAGCAGTTCTTC. It translates to CASSLGRTSGYNEQFF. The chain combines TRBV7-2 with TRBJ2-1; TRBD2 aligns across 10 bases. The CDR3 loop spans 16 amino acids. J lost 4 bases, V lost 1 base, and 4 bases had no gene match. From germline, CDR1 is SGHTA and CDR2 FQGNSA.

V and J are TRBV25-1 and TRBJ2-3, with 10 bases aligning to TRBD1. The closer fit of TRBJ2-7 to the DNA end suggests the J call may be wrong. Germline CDR1 MGHDK, CDR2 SYGVNS. The CDR3 is 18 residues long. The CDR3 region is CASSELPLRGQGTHEQYF. The CDR3 nucleotides are TGTGCCAGCAGTGAACTCCCACTCAGGGGACAGGGGACCCACGAGCAGTACTTC.

J is TRBJ2-3 and V is TRBV12-3 or TRBV12-4; perhaps TRBD2 as D (6 bases). V was shortened by 1 base and J by 3 bases, with 8 bases between the two germline ends. The CDR3 loop spans 14 amino acids. The CDR3 nucleotides read TGTGCCAGCAGTTTAGGGCTAGCGACAGATACGCAGTATTTT. It specifies CASSLGLATDTQYF.

The genes are TRBV11-2 and TRBJ2-5; possibly TRBD2 for D (5 bases). Between the trimmed V and J ends, which lost 3 bases and 4 bases, there was a span of 9 bases. The V gene's germline CDR1 is SGHAT and CDR2 FQNNGV. The CDR3 spans 13 residues. Written as DNA, the CDR3 is TGTGCCAGCAGCTTTCGGGGATTAGAGACCCAGTACTTC. Translation gives CASSFRGLETQYF.

The chain has TRBV7-6 and TRBJ1-2; D possibly corresponds to TRBD1 (5 bases). V lost 3 bases to trimming and J lost 5 bases, with 10 bases between them. This CDR3 spans 13 amino acids. Germline assignment: CDR1 SGHVS and CDR2 FNYEAQ. CDR3 sequence (DNA): TGTGCCAGCAGCTTGGGGGATCCTTATGGCTACACCTTC. Its protein product is CASSLGDPYGYTF. Full variable domain (missing parts from reference TRBV7-6 and TRBJ1-2): GAGVSQSPRYKVTKRGQDVALRCDPISGHVSLYWYRQALGQGPEFLTYFNYEAQQDKSGLPNDRFSAERPEGSISTLTIQRTEQRDSAMYRCASSLGDPYGYTFGSGTRLTVV.

This chain joins TRBV7-2 and TRBJ2-6; no definite D call. Looked up from germline, CDR1 is SGHTA and CDR2 is FQGNSA. The CDR3 length is 15 residues. Trimming cost V 4 bases and J 0 bases, with 7 bases left between them. The CDR3 reads CASSSQTSGANVLTF. The CDR3 DNA reads as TGTGCCAGCAGCTCGCAGACCTCTGGGGCCAACGTCCTGACTTTC.

Comments on this clonotype: The CDR3 does not end in the conserved phenylalanine or tryptophan, so this is likely a read error. The DNA is omitted, as the CDR3 cannot be located on it reliably, and the CDR3 follows TCRdb's listing. The rearrangement uses TRBV7-2 and TRBJ2-3; the table's D call, TRBD1, has no DNA check behind it. Germline V gene data show CDR1 as SGHTA and CDR2 as FQGNSA. The CDR3 adds up to 14 amino acids, both ends counted. The CDR3 protein is CASSFPTGEQYFGP.

V gene TRBV7-2 combines with J gene TRBJ2-5; D is uncertain. Judging by the DNA end, TRBJ2-1 fits better; the J call may be wrong. Germline V CDR1 and CDR2: SGHTA, FQGNSA. This CDR3 has 12 amino acids. The DNA for the CDR3 is TGTGCCAGCAGCCTTACACTCAATGAGCAGTTCTTC. It specifies CASSLTLNEQFF.

This clonotype is deemed medium-sized. V and J are TRBV5-4 and TRBJ2-2; 8 positions agree with TRBD2. Losses at the gene ends were 2 bases for V and 1 base for J; bases not matched to a gene: 4. This CDR3 has 16 amino acids. CDR1 SGHNT and CDR2 YYREEE come from the germline V gene (reference sequence). This CDR3 is CASSFRTSGNTGELFF. The CDR3 DNA reads as TGTGCCAGCAGCTTCCGCACTAGCGGGAACACCGGGGAGCTGTTTTTT.

This clonotype was seen only a few times. V is TRBV9 and J is TRBJ2-1; 10 nucleotides line up with TRBD2. J lost 4 bases, V lost 4 bases, and 8 bases had no gene match. CDR1 is SGDLS, CDR2 YYNGEE, per germline. The length of the CDR3 is 16 residues. CDR3 in DNA: TGTGCCAGCAGCAACCGACTAGCGGGCCATTACAATGAGCAGTTCTTC. It codes for CASSNRLAGHYNEQFF.

This chain joins TRBV27 and TRBJ2-1; 8 bases line up with TRBD1. The J call may be faulty, since TRBJ2-7 better matches the DNA end. CDR1 is MNHEY and CDR2 is SMNVEV in the germline V gene (reference sequence). This CDR3 contains 14 residues. CDR3 nucleotides: TGTGCCAGCAGTTCGGGACAGGAGGCCTACGAGCAGTACTTC. As protein: CASSSGQEAYEQYF.

The V call is TRBV6-1, the J call TRBJ2-5, with 9 bases identical to TRBD2. The J call may be incorrect, as the DNA end agrees better with TRBJ2-1. The germline CDR1 and CDR2 sequences are MNHNS and SASEGT. The CDR3 is 15 residues long. The CDR3 bases are TGTGCCAGCAGTTCACGGGGACTAGCCCACAATGAGCAGTTCTTC. This translates into CASSSRGLAHNEQFF.

CDR3 DNA: TGTGCCAGCAGTTACGCGGAGAGCTCCTACAATGAGCAGTTCTTC. Its translation is CASSYAESSYNEQFF. This sequence joins TRBV6-1 and TRBJ2-1, with D unclear. V was shortened by 5 bases and J by 0 bases, with 11 bases between the two germline ends. CDR3 length: 15 amino acids. Germline V gives CDR1 MNHNS, CDR2 SASEGT.

V gene TRBV12-3 or TRBV12-4 combines with J gene TRBJ1-1; D gene unclear. CDR3 length equals 14 residues. V was cut by 1 base and J by 7 bases, with 13 bases left in between. CDR3 DNA: TGTGCCAGCAGTTTAGAACCCACATCGATTGAAGCTTTCTTT. Translating gives CASSLEPTSIEAFF.

This clonotype was counted ten times or more. The CDR3 sequence: CASISDYGYTF. DNA for the CDR3: TGTGCCAGCATCAGCGACTATGGCTACACCTTC. This rearrangement joins TRBV28 to TRBJ1-2; D gene unclear. This CDR3 spans 11 amino acids. V lost 7 bases, J lost 3 bases, and 6 bases lay in between. From germline, CDR1 is MDHEN and CDR2 SYDVKM.

This clonotype has a single count. The final CDR3 position lacks the conserved phenylalanine or tryptophan, pointing to a likely read error. The DNA is omitted, as the CDR3 cannot be located on it reliably, and the CDR3 follows TCRdb's listing. The chain links TRBV6-5 to TRBJ1-6. Germline CDR1 is MNHEY and CDR2 is SVGAGI. The CDR3 is 9 amino acids long, termini counted. CDR3: CASRLMTSG.

The chain links TRBV5-4 to TRBJ1-2; TRBD1 might be the D (5 bases). Per the germline V gene, CDR1 is SGHNT and CDR2 is YYREEE (reference sequence). The V and J ends lost 4 bases and 8 bases respectively, with 18 bases between them. This CDR3 is 14 amino acids long. CDR3 bases: TGTGCCAGCAGCACAACCGACAGTGGTTGGGGCTACACCTTC. Translating gives CASSTTDSGWGYTF.

Of note for this clonotype: A read error is possible here, since a much larger clone lies one base away. The chain joins TRBV4-2 to TRBJ2-1, with D perhaps matching TRBD1 (6 bases). Germline CDR1 and CDR2: LGHNA and YNFKEQ. The CDR3 sequence is 15 residues long. V dropped 4 bases and J dropped 10 bases, with 20 bases sitting between them. CDR3: CASSPTAGDPYEQFF. Here the CDR3 DNA reads TGTGCCAGCAGCCCAACAGCAGGGGATCCCTACGAGCAGTTCTTC.

This clonotype ranks as medium-sized. The chain couples TRBV19 to TRBJ1-1, with 7 bases fitting TRBD1. Trimming cost V 5 bases and J 1 base; bases outside gene matches: 1. The CDR3 covers 13 residues. Germline V lookup: CDR1 LNHDA, CDR2 SQIVND (reference sequence). This chain's CDR3 is CASSRTGNTEAFF. In DNA form, the CDR3 reads TGTGCCAGTAGTCGGACAGGGAACACTGAAGCTTTCTTT.

A note on this clonotype: Mismatch with germline at one junction end may stem from a read error. The chain has TRBV6-5 and TRBJ2-5, with a possible D match to TRBD2 (6 bases). CDR3 length: 13 residues. Germline CDR1 MNHEY, CDR2 SVGAGI. The DNA of the CDR3 is TGTGCCAGCAGTGAGGCCCCCAGCCGGGGGTGGTTCTTC. Translation gives CASSEAPSRGWFF.